The 28 T cell receptor beta chains in this list originate from one sample, sequenced in a study of beta chain features in type 1 diabetes. Study observations and caveats: Researchers report that Type 1 diabetes patients had moderately but significantly shorter TCRB CDR3s across all four CD4+ subsets.

Expressed TCRB transcripts were sequenced after all isolated RNA was converted to cDNA. The data were produced by immunoSEQ multiplex PCR, yet TCRdb's version contains in-frame clones alone and is incomplete. The sample has about 150,000 clones; 10% are singletons. Their antigens remain unidentified. The sample comprised central memory CD4+ T cells from blood. The receptors originated from a young man with type 1 diabetes.

This clone turned up a few times. V usage is TRBV15 and J usage is TRBJ2-3, with 7 bases that match TRBD1. The J segment lost 2 bases and the V segment lost 2 bases, leaving 10 bases of the junction unmatched. Germline values: CDR1 LNHNV, CDR2 YYDKDF (reference sequence). The CDR3 runs to 17 residues. The CDR3 bases are TGTGCCACCAGCAGATCGCTCAGGGGGACAGACACAGATACGCAGTATTTT. Amino acids: CATSRSLRGTDTDTQYF.

The table lists this clone with a few counts. The chain employs TRBV2 and TRBJ2-5; possibly TRBD2 for D (6 bases). Trimming took 3 bases from V and 5 from J, leaving 13 bases between them. The germline gives CDR1 SNHLY, CDR2 FYNNEI. The CDR3 length is 14 residues. CDR3 DNA: TGTGCCAGCAGTGATAATGGAGGGGAGGAGACCCAGTACTTC. It yields the protein CASSDNGGEETQYF.

This clone occurred a few times. The chain couples TRBV2 to TRBJ2-1; D remains unclear. The CDR3 is 11 residues long. Germline CDR1 and CDR2: SNHLY and FYNNEI. V shed 6 bases and J shed 7 bases, with 7 bases lying between them. The CDR3 bases are TGTGCCAGCAGCTCCTTTAATGAGCAGTTCTTC. Its translation is CASSSFNEQFF.

This clone appeared a few times. DNA for the CDR3: TGTGCCAGCAGATGGGGGCTAGCGGCCTTCTACGAGCAGTACTTC. This codes for CASRWGLAAFYEQYF. The chain joins TRBV2 to TRBJ2-7; D is possibly TRBD2 (7 bases). The CDR3 spans 15 residues. The germline V and J ends were trimmed by 6 bases and 3 bases, with 18 bases remaining between them. Germline V gene data show CDR1 as SNHLY and CDR2 as FYNNEI.

This clone was seen only a few times. V is TRBV11-2 and J is TRBJ2-1; D is unclear. The V end lost 6 bases, the J end lost 0 bases, and 6 bases lay between the germline ends. This CDR3 is 13 amino acids long. Looked up from germline, CDR1 is SGHAT and CDR2 is FQNNGV. CDR3 bases: TGTGCCAGCAGTTTTAACTCCTACAATGAGCAGTTCTTC. Its translation: CASSFNSYNEQFF.

This clone was seen only a few times. This chain links TRBV28 with TRBJ2-7, with D unresolved. Germline V CDR1 and CDR2: MDHEN, SYDVKM. The CDR3 loop spans 11 amino acids. The V and J ends lost 5 bases and 2 bases respectively, with 4 bases between them. This CDR3 reads CASSNTYEQYF. As DNA, the CDR3 is TGTGCCAGCAGTAACACCTACGAGCAGTACTTC.

This clone has a handful of counts. The J gene is TRBJ2-1, the V gene TRBV2, with D perhaps TRBD1 (6 bases). The germline V gene has CDR1 SNHLY and CDR2 FYNNEI. The CDR3 runs 13 residues. Trimming removed 7 bases at V and 5 bases at J, with 12 bases between. DNA for the CDR3: TGTGCCAGCACAGGGGATCCAAACAATGAGCAGTTCTTC. This codes for CASTGDPNNEQFF.

The CDR3 here is CASSQEPWSSYEQYF. The CDR3 DNA reads as TGCGCCAGCAGCCAAGAACCCTGGTCCAGCTACGAGCAGTACTTC. V usage is TRBV4-3 and J usage is TRBJ2-7, with D hard to call. The V end lost 0 bases, the J end lost 3 bases, and 12 bases lay between the germline ends. Germline lookup yields CDR1 LGHNA and CDR2 YSLEER. This CDR3 is built from 15 residues.

This clone was counted between two and nine times. This chain uses TRBV5-4 with TRBJ2-5; the D is unclear. In germline, CDR1 is SGHNT, CDR2 YYREEE (reference sequence). V lost 5 bases, J lost 4 bases, and 18 bases lay in between. The CDR3 is 15 amino acids. CDR3 residues: CASRAPGTERETQYF. CDR3 in DNA: TGTGCCAGCAGAGCTCCAGGAACAGAGAGAGAGACCCAGTACTTC.

This clone came up a few times. The V gene is TRBV21-1, the J gene TRBJ1-4. TRBV21-1 is classified as a pseudogene. The CDR3 has 13 amino acids. CDR3 sequence (DNA): TGTGCCAGCAAAGGGCCGGTGGAGGGAAAACTGTTTTTT. This codes for CASKGPVEGKLFF.

This clone was picked up a small number of times. The genes are TRBV7-9 and TRBJ1-2; D may be TRBD1 (5 bases). The CDR3 contains 13 residues. Trimming removed 5 bases from V and 3 bases from J, with 10 bases in between. CDR1 is SEHNR and CDR2 is FQNEAQ in the germline V gene (reference sequence). The CDR3 loop reads CASSPGGDYGYTF. The CDR3, as DNA: TGTGCCAGCAGCCCCGGAGGGGACTATGGCTACACCTTC.

This clone was seen a handful of times. V gene TRBV11-1 combines with J gene TRBJ2-7; 7 bases map to TRBD2. This CDR3 comprises 14 residues. The germline CDR1 and CDR2 sequences are SGHAT and FQDESV (reference sequence). V was clipped by 5 bases and J by 3 bases; unmatched bases: 7. The CDR3 DNA is TGTGCCAGCAGCCTACTAGCGTTGAACTACGAGCAGTACTTC. Translated, it gives CASSLLALNYEQYF.

Ten or more counts support this clone. The chain is built from TRBV7-9 and TRBJ2-7, with D hard to call. The CDR3 length is 13 residues. The V and J ends lost 2 bases and 7 bases respectively, with 12 bases between them. CDR1 is SEHNR and CDR2 is FQNEAQ in the germline V gene (reference sequence). The CDR3 protein is CASSLLVYREQYF. CDR3 in DNA: TGTGCCAGCAGCTTACTAGTTTATCGAGAGCAGTACTTC.

This clone was counted only a few times. The chain employs TRBV7-3 and TRBJ2-1; TRBD2 might be the D (5 bases). Trimming took 1 base from V and 5 from J, leaving 18 bases between them. Germline CDR1 SGHTA, CDR2 FQGTGA. The CDR3 has 17 residues. CDR3 coding DNA: TGTGCCAGCAGCTTAAGGGCCCTAGCAGGTGCTCACAATGAGCAGTTCTTC. This codes for CASSLRALAGAHNEQFF.

V gene TRBV7-3 combines with J gene TRBJ1-5; D may be TRBD1 (6 bases). The CDR3 is made up of 13 amino acids. The germline CDR1 and CDR2 sequences are SGHTA and FQGTGA. Deletions cut 3 bases from V and 3 bases from J, with 6 bases between. The CDR3 nucleotides read TGTGCCAGCAGCTTGGGGGCCAATCAGCCCCAGCATTTT. This sequence encodes CASSLGANQPQHF.

This clone was observed a handful of times. This chain uses TRBV20-1 with TRBJ2-1; 7 bases align to TRBD2. The CDR3 runs 11 residues. J was trimmed by 13 bases and V by 0 bases; bases with no gene match: 3. Germline CDR1 and CDR2: DFQATT and SNEGSKA (reference sequence). CDR3 loop: CSARELAIQFF. The CDR3, as DNA: TGCAGTGCTAGAGAACTAGCGATACAGTTCTTC.

This clone occurred a few times. J is TRBJ1-1 and V is TRBV6-6; D is perhaps TRBD1 (5 bases). Deletions cut 7 bases from V and 7 bases from J, with 16 bases between. The CDR3 contains 13 residues. Germline V gene sequence: CDR1 MNHNY, CDR2 SVGAGI (reference sequence). CDR3 sequence reads: CASNPTGVREAFF. DNA of the CDR3: TGTGCCAGCAACCCCACAGGAGTACGTGAAGCTTTCTTT.

This clone appeared a few times. Other DNA sequences within the sample encode an identical CDR3. The V and J genes are TRBV5-1 and TRBJ1-1; D uncertain. V was trimmed by 0 bases and J by 1 base, leaving 7 bases between them. The CDR3 consists of 14 residues. Germline V gene sequence: CDR1 SGHRS, CDR2 YFSETQ. CDR3 in DNA: TGCGCCAGCAGCTTGGATGGAGGGAACACTGAAGCTTTCTTT. Its protein product is CASSLDGGNTEAFF.

The table lists this clone with a few counts. V gene TRBV18 combines with J gene TRBJ1-3, with no clear D. CDR1 and CDR2 from the germline V gene are KGHSH and LQKENI. There are 16 residues in the CDR3. Trimming pared 0 bases from V and 2 bases from J, leaving 11 bases between. CDR3 DNA: TGTGCCAGCTCACCACCGTATGCTGAGCCTGGAAACACCATATATTTT. Its protein product is CASSPPYAEPGNTIYF.

The chain has TRBV7-9 and TRBJ2-6; 7 positions agree with TRBD1. CDR3 length equals 19 residues. Unmatched junction bases numbered 10, after V lost 0 bases and J lost 2 bases. Germline V lookup: CDR1 SEHNR, CDR2 FQNEAQ (reference sequence). In nucleotides, the CDR3 is TGTGCCAGCAGCTTAGCGGGTAGGGGGCGACCCCCTGGGGCCAACGTCCTGACTTTC. Its translation is CASSLAGRGRPPGANVLTF. The variable domain in full, with the rest retrieved from reference TRBV7-9 and TRBJ2-6, is DTGVSQNPRHKITKRGQNVTFRCDPISEHNRLYWYRQTLGQGPEFLTYFQNEAQLEKSRLLSDRFSAERPKGSFSTLEIQRTEQGDSAMYLCASSLAGRGRPPGANVLTFGAGSRLTVL.

The chain employs TRBV28 and TRBJ2-3; D gene unclear. V lost 6 bases and J 2 bases, leaving 9 bases between the germline ends. The length of the CDR3 is 13 residues. Germline loops: CDR1 MDHEN, CDR2 SYDVKM. CDR3 nucleotides: TGTGCCAGCAGGGGCGTCCCCACAGATACGCAGTATTTT. This sequence encodes CASRGVPTDTQYF.

This clone was found a few times. The J gene is TRBJ2-7, the V gene TRBV28; possibly TRBD1 for D (6 bases). The germline gives CDR1 MDHEN, CDR2 SYDVKM. The CDR3 has 16 residues. Trimming pared 5 bases from V and 3 bases from J, leaving 20 bases between. In DNA form, the CDR3 reads TGTGCCAGCAGTGCCTACACCGGGACAAACTTCTACGAGCAGTACTTC. This codes for CASSAYTGTNFYEQYF.

V is TRBV15 and J is TRBJ2-2, with 7 nucleotides matching TRBD1. Germline assignment: CDR1 LNHNV and CDR2 YYDKDF (reference sequence). Trimming at V came to 8 bases and at J to 4 bases, leaving 10 bases not matched to a gene. The CDR3 runs 15 residues. The CDR3 reads CATSRDREPTGELFF. The CDR3 nucleotides read TGTGCCACCTCCCGGGACAGAGAGCCCACCGGGGAGCTGTTTTTT.

The V gene is TRBV18, the J gene TRBJ2-2; TRBD1 is a possible D gene (5 bases). The CDR3 has 14 amino acids. CDR1 KGHSH and CDR2 LQKENI come from the germline V gene. V was shortened by 4 bases and J by 4 bases, with 10 bases between the two germline ends. The CDR3 here is CASSQQVVTGELFF. DNA of the CDR3: TGTGCCAGCTCACAACAGGTTGTCACCGGGGAGCTGTTTTTT.

The table lists this clone with many counts. The chain carries TRBV5-1 and TRBJ2-5, with 12 bases matching TRBD2. This CDR3 has 16 residues. The germline gives CDR1 SGHRS, CDR2 YFSETQ. Losses at the gene ends were 1 base for V and 6 bases for J; bases not matched to a gene: 7. In DNA form, the CDR3 reads TGCGCCAGCAGCTTGTCGACTAGCGGGAGCGGGAAGACCCAGTACTTC. Protein sequence: CASSLSTSGSGKTQYF.

The J gene is TRBJ1-5, the V gene TRBV30, with 11 bases aligning to TRBD1. J lost 1 base, V lost 3 bases, and 11 bases had no gene match. The CDR3 is 18 amino acids. Germline assignment: CDR1 GTSNPN and CDR2 SVGIG (reference sequence). The CDR3 loop is CAWRGGTGGKMSNQPQHF. The CDR3 bases are TGTGCCTGGAGGGGAGGGACAGGGGGGAAAATGAGCAATCAGCCCCAGCATTTT.

A note on this clone: The identical CDR3 is also encoded by other nucleotide sequences in the sample. V and J are TRBV20-1 and TRBJ2-5; D is unclear. V lost 3 bases, J lost 5 bases, and 4 bases lay in between. The germline V gene encodes CDR1 DFQATT and CDR2 SNEGSKA (reference sequence). This CDR3 is 10 amino acids long. The CDR3 sequence: CSASEETQYF. The CDR3 DNA reads as TGCAGTGCTAGCGAGGAGACCCAGTACTTC.

Only a few counts were recorded for this clone. CDR3 in amino acids: CSVQNRDSNYYGYTF. The CDR3 region has the DNA TGCAGCGTTCAAAACCGGGACAGCAATTACTATGGCTACACCTTC. This rearrangement joins TRBV29-1 to TRBJ1-2, with 7 bases lining up with TRBD1. Per the germline V gene, CDR1 is SQVTM and CDR2 is ANQGSEA. The CDR3 totals 15 residues. V trimming: 5 bases; J trimming: 3 bases; junction bases outside the gene matches: 12.